Here is one T cell receptor (beta chain) with its context. This clonotype was seen a handful of times. No cognate antigen has been identified for it. Qualities for individual bases were not recorded, and no much larger clone is one base off. The roughly 39 donors, aged roughly 6 to 95 years, were systemically healthy Caucasian individuals from Russia. Each donor gave approximately 9.3 milliliters of peripheral blood, collected into EDTA-treated Vacutainer tubes. Ficoll-Paque density-gradient centrifugation was used to isolate PBMCs, with at least 7 million per sample. Total RNA was extracted from PBMCs with Trizol reagent, with at least 5.5 micrograms obtained per sample. Naive CD45RAhigh/CD27high T cell percentages were measured by flow cytometry on a PBMC aliquot from every donor. Libraries were built with 5' RACE. A second PCR of about 6 to 11 cycles was performed with a sample-barcoded 5' primer and a J-beta primer mix. A unique molecular identifier was introduced onto each TCR beta cDNA molecule by a template-switch 5' adaptor carrying 12 random nucleotides. Each sample yielded at least 3 million CDR3-containing paired-end reads. First-strand cDNA synthesis was performed from all RNA using the Mint cDNA synthesis kit, with priming by a TRBC-specific oligonucleotide. After uracil-DNA glycosylase treatment, a first 18-cycle PCR used universal primers M1SS and BC2_uni_R on all cDNA. Regarding the original processing steps: For normalization, 1 million high-quality reads, each with a distinct molecular identifier, were randomly selected from each sample. Instead of being binned into consensus sequences, reads with shared molecular identifiers were discarded. MiTCR, set to a Q25 quality threshold and the strictest error-elimination algorithm, was used for CDR3 identification, clonotype clustering and error correction. Lower-bound total TCR beta diversity was estimated with a nonparametric unseen species model using Euler transformation. TCRdb took the public reads, trimmed them with fastp at Q25, ran MiXCR for clone calling and kept in-frame beta chains. All rows with the same CDR3 protein become a single entry with the most common DNA and genes. The V and J calls reflect TCRdb's pipeline rather than the authors' work. Within this sample are 1.5 million to 2 million distinct CDR3 sequences, with 30% to 40% of them counted one time only. The top ten clones comprise 23% of the sample.

These data are taken from a study of blood T cells in healthy people across ages (dated by TCRdb to about 2015). About the study as a whole: In model experiments, template switching captured about one uniquely barcoded TCR beta cDNA molecule for every two T cells. To track age-related changes in TCR beta repertoire diversity, the study relied on deep sequencing normalized with unique cDNA molecular identifiers. The donors were split into four age groups: young (average about 15 years), middle-aged (around 37), aged (approximately 59) and long-lived (roughly 86). To avoid experimental bias, donors of different ages were spread randomly across the sequencing lanes. The study analyzed two additional independent replicas of 1 million unique cDNA reads from the same blood draw for two donors, one aged 18 to 30 and one aged 80 or older. On the study overall, not on this receptor specifically: Since profiling was done on bulk unsorted PBMCs, naive and antigen-experienced compartments could not be conclusively compared. A strong correlation was found between observed TCR beta diversity and the percentage of naive T cells measured by flow cytometry. Donor CMV infection status was unknown, potentially confounding age-related changes in expanded clonotypes. Observed TCR beta diversity per million T cells fell roughly linearly with age, and a significant reduction was already apparent by age roughly 40. Estimates of total diversity from one million sequenced T cells were regarded as lower bounds and underestimates. Compared with the aged group, more naive CD4+ T cells, fewer expanded clones and increased TCR diversity were shown by the long-lived group, suggesting age selection.

The CDR3 holds 16 amino acids from the cysteine to the phenylalanine. Here the CDR3 DNA is all that survives: 48 bases in frame from base 1. CDR1 and CDR2 (MNHNS, SASEGT) derive from the germline V gene. The rearranged chain carries TRBV6-1 and TRBJ2-4, and TRBD2 aligns with 10 junction nucleotides. The DNA matches TRBJ2-5 better at its end, which makes the J call doubtful. This receptor was identified in a human donor in good health. The sequenced sample consisted of blood. The nucleotides read TGTGCCAGCATCGGGAGAGCGGGGGGGAGACCCCAGACCCAGTACTTC. This translates into CASIGRAGGRPQTQYF.